These 15 T cell receptor beta chains share one sample of origin, sequenced in a study of STAT5B mutations in CD4+ large granular lymphocyte leukemia (dated by TCRdb to 2021 to 2024). Library method: the immunoSEQ multiplex PCR assay. TCRdb took over this immuneACCESS table, retaining in-frame rearrangements with V and J assigned. Such tables are incomplete; in checked studies, under half of the missing clones stem from an unresolved V gene, and the remainder is unexplained. Here the sample has some 30,000 clones; around 74% occur a single time. Jointly, the top ten make up 1.1% of the sample. The sequenced sample consisted of CD4+ T cells from blood buffy coats. The receptors derive from a human donor in good health.

V usage is TRBV5-1 and J usage is TRBJ2-2; 8 bases map to TRBD1. Germline-derived CDR1 and CDR2 are SGHRS and YFSETQ. The ends lost 4 bases at V and 7 bases at J; junction bases unmatched: 9. The CDR3 is 15 residues long. This chain's CDR3 is CASSPKTGEVGELFF. In nucleotides, the CDR3 is TGCGCCAGCAGCCCAAAGACAGGGGAGGTCGGGGAGCTGTTTTTT.

The CDR3 here is CASAPGAREEKLFF. CDR3 sequence (DNA): TGTGCCAGCGCGCCGGGGGCGAGGGAGGAAAAACTGTTTTTT. V is TRBV18 and J is TRBJ1-4; D may be TRBD1 (6 bases). Trimming stripped 8 bases from V and 8 bases from J, with 18 bases between. The CDR3 is 14 residues long. CDR1 and CDR2 (germline): KGHSH, LQKENI.

The chain employs TRBV7-9 and TRBJ1-1; possibly TRBD1 for D (5 bases). Germline values: CDR1 SEHNR, CDR2 FQNEAQ (reference sequence). The CDR3 length is 13 residues. Trimming took 6 bases from V and 4 from J, leaving 12 bases between them. CDR3 coding DNA: TGTGCCAGCAGGCGAGGGACGGGCACTGAAGCTTTCTTT. Translation gives CASRRGTGTEAFF.

The chain carries TRBV18 and TRBJ2-7, with D perhaps TRBD2 (5 bases). Trimming stripped 2 bases from V and 0 bases from J, with 8 bases between. There are 14 residues in the CDR3. Per germline, CDR1 KGHSH and CDR2 LQKENI. The chain's CDR3 is CASSPGTSSYEQYF. The DNA of the CDR3 is TGTGCCAGCTCACCAGGAACTAGCTCCTACGAGCAGTACTTC. Full variable domain (remainder filled in from reference TRBV18 and TRBJ2-7): NAGVMQNPRHLVRRRGQEARLRCSPMKGHSHVYWYRQLPEEGLKFMVYLQKENIIDESGMPKERFSAEFPKEGPSILRIQQVVRGDSAAYFCASSPGTSSYEQYFGPGTRLTVT.

The chain uses TRBV6-5 and TRBJ1-5; 8 bases align to TRBD1. Germline CDR1 reads MNHEY; CDR2 reads SVGAGI. The CDR3 loop spans 15 amino acids. J gave up 6 bases and V 6 bases, and 10 bases lay outside the gene matches. The CDR3 DNA is TGTGCCAGCAGCGTTTTTCAGGGGGCAGGTCAGCCCCAGCATTTT. It is translated as CASSVFQGAGQPQHF.

The V and J genes are TRBV30 and TRBJ2-5; D possibly corresponds to TRBD2 (6 bases). Trimming pared 3 bases from V and 1 base from J, leaving 12 bases between. Per the germline V gene, CDR1 is GTSNPN and CDR2 is SVGIG (reference sequence). The CDR3 has 14 amino acids. Here the CDR3 reads CAWSLGGPQETQYF. CDR3 in DNA: TGTGCCTGGAGCCTGGGGGGACCCCAAGAGACCCAGTACTTC.

In this sample, this clone turned up a few times. The chain uses TRBV2 and TRBJ1-1; a possible D gene is TRBD1 (5 bases). The V and J ends lost 4 bases and 4 bases respectively, with 13 bases between them. The CDR3 spans 14 residues. CDR1 is SNHLY and CDR2 is FYNNEI in the germline V gene. As DNA, the CDR3 is TGTGCCAGCAGTGGGGGCCCTCGGGGCACTGAAGCTTTCTTT. Translated, it gives CASSGGPRGTEAFF.

Here the CDR3 reads CASSPDKEPGFNTEAFF. In DNA form, the CDR3 reads TGTGCCAGCAGTCCCGATAAAGAGCCTGGATTCAACACTGAAGCTTTCTTT. The chain employs TRBV28 and TRBJ1-1; D gene unclear. Germline CDR1 and CDR2: MDHEN and SYDVKM. V was clipped by 5 bases and J by 2 bases, with 21 bases between them. CDR3 size: 17 residues.

This chain links TRBV5-5 with TRBJ1-5; 10 bases are a match to TRBD1. Trimming removed 4 bases from V and 3 bases from J; junction bases left unmatched: 1. The CDR3 is 14 amino acids. The germline CDR1 and CDR2 sequences are SGHKS and YYEKEE (reference sequence). The CDR3 region has the DNA TGTGCCAGCAGCGGGACAGGGGTCAATCAGCCCCAGCATTTT. Protein sequence: CASSGTGVNQPQHF.

This clone is a singleton in its sample. The chain joins TRBV7-2 to TRBJ2-6; tentative D call: TRBD2 (6 bases). This CDR3 region has 15 residues. The V and J ends lost 9 bases and 0 bases respectively, with 12 bases between them. The germline V gene encodes CDR1 SGHTA and CDR2 FQGNSA. The CDR3 sequence: CASRGLLSGANVLTF. The CDR3 DNA reads as TGTGCCAGTAGAGGACTACTCTCTGGGGCCAACGTCCTGACTTTC.

The CDR3 is CASSQGWGDTQYF. The CDR3 nucleotides are TGCGCCAGCAGCCAGGGGTGGGGAGATACGCAGTATTTT. The chain recombines TRBV5-1 with TRBJ2-3; D is possibly TRBD1 (6 bases). V was trimmed by 4 bases and J by 5 bases, leaving 11 bases between them. The CDR3 covers 13 residues. Germline V gene sequence: CDR1 SGHRS, CDR2 YFSETQ.

The CDR3 DNA reads TGTGCCAGCGGCGGGACACGGAACACCGGGGAGCTGTTTTTT. This codes for CASGGTRNTGELFF. The chain links TRBV27 to TRBJ2-2; D may be TRBD1 or TRBD2 (6 bases each). Between the trimmed V and J ends, which lost 8 bases and 1 base, there was a span of 11 bases. CDR3 length: 14 amino acids. CDR1 MNHEY and CDR2 SMNVEV come from the germline V gene (reference sequence).

This chain connects TRBV7-8 to TRBJ1-4, with TRBD1 matching over 10 bases. The CDR3 is 16 amino acids. With 7 bases clipped from V and 3 bases from J, the junction kept 8 bases outside the gene matches. From germline, CDR1 is SGHVS and CDR2 FQNEAQ. The CDR3 spells CASNPTGGEANEKLFF. The CDR3 bases are TGTGCCAGCAACCCGACAGGGGGCGAGGCTAATGAAAAACTGTTTTTT.

J is TRBJ1-2 and V is TRBV19; no clear D gene. The CDR3 spans 11 residues. The V end was cut by 8 bases, the J end by 6 bases, with 10 bases between. CDR1 is LNHDA, CDR2 SQIVND, per germline (reference sequence). Here the CDR3 reads CASRVDHGYTF. The CDR3 nucleotides are TGTGCCAGTCGGGTGGATCATGGCTACACCTTC.

This clone showed up just once. One end of the junction does not line up with germline, which may come from a read error. The chain couples TRBV5-1 to TRBJ1-2; possibly TRBD1 for D (5 bases). Germline assignment: CDR1 SGHRS and CDR2 YFSETQ. This CDR3 contains 13 residues. The CDR3 spells CASRLAGPYGYTF. In DNA, the CDR3 is TGCGCCAGCAGATTGGCGGGACCCTATGGCTACACCTTC.